This T cell receptor beta chain was sequenced for a study of cytomegalovirus exposure and HLA in healthy donors. This PCR relied on a set of 60 Vbeta primers and 13 Jbeta primers. The assay was immunoSEQ multiplex PCR, and TCRdb's table has in-frame clones only and misses some. The listing contains approximately 120,000 clones. CDR1 and CDR2 from the germline V gene are MNHNS and SASEGT. V lost 7 bases, J lost 7 bases, and 8 bases lay in between. The CDR3 loop spans 11 amino acids. The gene calls are TRBV6-1 and TRBJ2-1; D is uncertain. Material: PBMCs. The TCR was taken from a man aged 18 to 29 in good health and CMV-seronegative. The CDR3 DNA follows: TGTGCCAGCACCCAGATAAATGAGCAGTTCTTC. This translates into CASTQINEQFF.